This T cell receptor beta chain emerged from a study of T-cell memory formation after mild COVID-19. It was 5'RACE with constant-segment primers that produced the TCR alpha and TCR beta cDNA libraries, which carried sample barcodes and UMIs. MiXCR, applied by TCRdb to the 5' RACE reads, yields one record per CDR3 protein. The sample has hundreds of thousands of distinct CDR3 sequences, approximately 23% seen once. The V and J ends lost 2 bases and 5 bases, in that order; junction bases with no gene match: 16. The CDR3 is 18 residues long. CDR1 and CDR2 (germline): SGHRS, YFSETQ. The receptor was derived from an adult woman who had mild COVID-19 (a few samples of this study predate the infection). Cell type and time point are not known. The chain joins TRBV5-1 to TRBJ2-5; 9 bases agree with TRBD1. The sample was PBMCs or a T cell subset sorted from them (not recorded which). The CDR3 region is CASSFGWWDRASGETQYF. Written as DNA, the CDR3 is TGCGCCAGCAGCTTCGGCTGGTGGGACAGGGCTTCGGGGGAGACCCAGTACTTC.